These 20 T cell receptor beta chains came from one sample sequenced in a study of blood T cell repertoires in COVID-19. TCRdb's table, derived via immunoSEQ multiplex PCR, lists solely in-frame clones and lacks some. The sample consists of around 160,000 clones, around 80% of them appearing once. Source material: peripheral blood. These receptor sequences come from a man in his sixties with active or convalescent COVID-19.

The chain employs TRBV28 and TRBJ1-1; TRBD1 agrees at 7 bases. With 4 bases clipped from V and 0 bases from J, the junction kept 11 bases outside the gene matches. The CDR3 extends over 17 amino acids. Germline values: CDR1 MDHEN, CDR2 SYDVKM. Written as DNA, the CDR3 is TGTGCCAGCAGTTCACCATCTGGACAGGAAATGAACACTGAAGCTTTCTTT. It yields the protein CASSSPSGQEMNTEAFF. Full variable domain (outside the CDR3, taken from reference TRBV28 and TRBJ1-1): DVKVTQSSRYLVKRTGEKVFLECVQDMDHENMFWYRQDPGLGLRLIYFSYDVKMKEKGDIPEGYSVSREKKERFSLILESASTNQTSMYLCASSSPSGQEMNTEAFFGQGTRLTVV.

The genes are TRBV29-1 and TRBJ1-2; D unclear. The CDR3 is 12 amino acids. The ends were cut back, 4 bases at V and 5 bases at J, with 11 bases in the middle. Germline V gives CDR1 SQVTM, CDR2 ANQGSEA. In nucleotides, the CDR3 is TGCAGCGTTGGTTATGGAGATTATGGCTACACCTTC. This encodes CSVGYGDYGYTF.

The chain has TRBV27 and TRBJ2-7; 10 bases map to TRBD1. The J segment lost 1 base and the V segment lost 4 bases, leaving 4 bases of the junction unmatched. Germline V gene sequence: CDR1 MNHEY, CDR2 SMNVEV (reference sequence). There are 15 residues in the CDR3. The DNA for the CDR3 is TGTGCCAGCAGTTCGACAGGGGGCGATTCCTACGAGCAGTACTTC. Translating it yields CASSSTGGDSYEQYF.

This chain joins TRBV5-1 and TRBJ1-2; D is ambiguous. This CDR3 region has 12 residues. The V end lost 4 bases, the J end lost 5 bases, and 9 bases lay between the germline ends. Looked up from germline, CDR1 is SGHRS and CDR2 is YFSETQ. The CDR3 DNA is TGCGCCAGCAGCGAACGGGATTATGGCTACACCTTC. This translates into CASSERDYGYTF.

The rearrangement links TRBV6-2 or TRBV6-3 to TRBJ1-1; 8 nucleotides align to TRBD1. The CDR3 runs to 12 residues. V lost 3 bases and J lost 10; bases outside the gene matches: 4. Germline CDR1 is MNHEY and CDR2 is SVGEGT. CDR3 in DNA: TGTGCCAGCAGTTATGCAGGGGGCTCAGCTTTCTTT. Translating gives CASSYAGGSAFF.

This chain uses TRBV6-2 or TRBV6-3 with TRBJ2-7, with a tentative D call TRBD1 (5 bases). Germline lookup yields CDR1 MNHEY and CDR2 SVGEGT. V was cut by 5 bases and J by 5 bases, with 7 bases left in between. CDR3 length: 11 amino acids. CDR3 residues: CASSDSDEQYF. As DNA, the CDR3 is TGTGCCAGCAGTGACAGTGACGAGCAGTACTTC.

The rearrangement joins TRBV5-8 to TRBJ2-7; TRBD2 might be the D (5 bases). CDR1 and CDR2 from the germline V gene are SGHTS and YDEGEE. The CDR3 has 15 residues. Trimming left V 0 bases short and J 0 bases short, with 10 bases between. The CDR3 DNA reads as TGTGCCAGCAGCTTGGTTTCGGGGTCCTCCTACGAGCAGTACTTC. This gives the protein CASSLVSGSSYEQYF.

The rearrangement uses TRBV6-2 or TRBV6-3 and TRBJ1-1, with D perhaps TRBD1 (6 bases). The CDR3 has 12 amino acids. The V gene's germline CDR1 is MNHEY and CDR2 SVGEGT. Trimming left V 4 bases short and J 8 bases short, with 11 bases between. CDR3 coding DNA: TGTGCCAGCAGTTTTCACCAGGGGGAAGCTTTCTTT. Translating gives CASSFHQGEAFF.

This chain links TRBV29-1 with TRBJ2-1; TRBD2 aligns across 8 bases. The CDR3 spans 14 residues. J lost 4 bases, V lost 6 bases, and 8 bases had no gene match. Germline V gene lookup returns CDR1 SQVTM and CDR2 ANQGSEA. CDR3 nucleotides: TGCAGCGTGCGGCCCGGGAGGGGGTACAATGAGCAGTTCTTC. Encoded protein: CSVRPGRGYNEQFF.

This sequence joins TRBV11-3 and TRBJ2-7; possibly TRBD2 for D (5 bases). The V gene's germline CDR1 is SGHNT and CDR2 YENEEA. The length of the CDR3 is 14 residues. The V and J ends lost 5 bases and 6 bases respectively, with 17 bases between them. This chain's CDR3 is CASSLREGVGEQYF. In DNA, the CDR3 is TGTGCCAGCAGCCTCCGAGAGGGAGTTGGCGAGCAGTACTTC.

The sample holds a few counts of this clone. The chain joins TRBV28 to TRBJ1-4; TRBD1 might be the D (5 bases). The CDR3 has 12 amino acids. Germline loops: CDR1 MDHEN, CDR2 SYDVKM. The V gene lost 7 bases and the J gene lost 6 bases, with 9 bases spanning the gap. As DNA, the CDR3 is TGTGCCAGCACCCAGGGATATGAAAAACTGTTTTTT. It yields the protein CASTQGYEKLFF.

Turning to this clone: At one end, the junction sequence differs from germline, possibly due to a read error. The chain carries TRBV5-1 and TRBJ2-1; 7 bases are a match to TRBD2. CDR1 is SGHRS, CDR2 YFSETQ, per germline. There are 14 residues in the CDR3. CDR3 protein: CASSLGASGYELLF. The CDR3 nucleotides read TGCGCCAGCAGCTTGGGGGCTAGCGGATACGAGCTCCTCTTC.

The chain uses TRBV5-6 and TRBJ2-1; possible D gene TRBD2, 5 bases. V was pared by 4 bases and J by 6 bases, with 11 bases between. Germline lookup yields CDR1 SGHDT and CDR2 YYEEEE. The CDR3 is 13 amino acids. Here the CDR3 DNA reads TGTGCCAGCAGCCGCCCAGAGGGCAATGAGCAGTTCTTC. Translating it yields CASSRPEGNEQFF. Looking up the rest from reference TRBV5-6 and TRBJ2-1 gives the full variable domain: DAGVTQSPTHLIKTRGQQVTLRCSPKSGHDTVSWYQQALGQGPQFIFQYYEEEERQRGNFPDRFSGHQFPNYSSELNVNALLLGDSALYLCASSRPEGNEQFFGPGTRLTVL.

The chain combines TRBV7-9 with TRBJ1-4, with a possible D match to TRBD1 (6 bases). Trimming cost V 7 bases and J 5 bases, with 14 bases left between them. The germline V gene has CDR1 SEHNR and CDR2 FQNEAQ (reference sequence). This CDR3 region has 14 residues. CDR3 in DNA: TGTGCCAGCAACCAGGGGACTACGAATGAAAAACTGTTTTTT. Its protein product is CASNQGTTNEKLFF.

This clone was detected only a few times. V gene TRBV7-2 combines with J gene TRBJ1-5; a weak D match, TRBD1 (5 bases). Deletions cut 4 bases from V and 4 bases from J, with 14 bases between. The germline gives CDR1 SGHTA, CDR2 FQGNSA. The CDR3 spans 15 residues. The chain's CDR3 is CASSSFSTANQPQHF. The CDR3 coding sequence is TGTGCCAGCAGCTCCTTCTCGACAGCTAATCAGCCCCAGCATTTT.

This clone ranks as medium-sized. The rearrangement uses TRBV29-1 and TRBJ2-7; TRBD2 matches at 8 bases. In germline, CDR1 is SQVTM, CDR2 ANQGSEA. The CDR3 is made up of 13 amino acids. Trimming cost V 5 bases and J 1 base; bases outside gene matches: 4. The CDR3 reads CSVRAGESYEQYF. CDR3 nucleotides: TGCAGCGTTAGAGCGGGAGAGTCCTACGAGCAGTACTTC.

The CDR3 here is CASSPSWGSTDTQYF. DNA of the CDR3: TGTGCCAGCTCACCAAGTTGGGGCAGCACAGATACGCAGTATTTT. This chain connects TRBV18 to TRBJ2-3, with D perhaps TRBD1 (5 bases). The V end was cut by 2 bases, the J end by 0 bases, with 9 bases between. CDR1 and CDR2 (germline): KGHSH, LQKENI. The CDR3 contains 15 residues.

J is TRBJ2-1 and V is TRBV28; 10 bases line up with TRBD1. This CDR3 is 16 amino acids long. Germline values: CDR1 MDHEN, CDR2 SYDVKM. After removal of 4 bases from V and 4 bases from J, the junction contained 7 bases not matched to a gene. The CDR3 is CASSSPTGGSYNEQFF. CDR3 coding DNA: TGTGCCAGCAGTTCCCCGACAGGGGGCTCTTACAATGAGCAGTTCTTC.

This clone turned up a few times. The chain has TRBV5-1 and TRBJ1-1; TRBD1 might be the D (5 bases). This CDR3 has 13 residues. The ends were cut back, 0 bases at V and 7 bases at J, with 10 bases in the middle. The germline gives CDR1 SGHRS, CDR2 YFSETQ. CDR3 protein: CASSLAGQGEAFF. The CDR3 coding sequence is TGCGCCAGCAGCTTGGCCGGGCAGGGTGAAGCTTTCTTT.

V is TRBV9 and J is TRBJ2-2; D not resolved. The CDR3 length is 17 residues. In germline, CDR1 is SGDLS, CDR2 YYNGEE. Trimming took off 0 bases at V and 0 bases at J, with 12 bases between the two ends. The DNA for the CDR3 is TGTGCCAGCAGCGTAGTTCTGCGAAGCACGAACACCGGGGAGCTGTTTTTT. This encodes CASSVVLRSTNTGELFF.